A selection of T cell receptor beta chains follows, all from one sample in a study of T cells in Graves' hyperthyroidism and ophthalmopathy. Using its own MiXCR run on the multiplex PCR reads, TCRdb lists one record per CDR3 protein. The table has roughly 56,000 distinct CDR3 sequences, 49% seen once. The sample comprised blood. These receptors were collected from a woman younger than 45 with Graves' ophthalmopathy. Each CDR3 is given with its conserved first and last residue. D genes are given only for firm matches. Rows may omit the clone size; those that give it use once, few, many or a size class.

length	V	D	J	size	CDR3	DNA
14	TRBV19	NA	TRBJ2-2	few	CASSIMSGAGELFF	TGTGCCAGTAGTATTATGTCGGGTGCCGGGGAGCTGTTTTTT
15	TRBV12-3/TRBV12-4	TRBD1	TRBJ1-6	many	CASSTGRDSSSPLHF	TGTGCCAGCAGTACTGGCCGGGACAGCAGTTCACCCCTCCACTTT
14	TRBV19	NA	TRBJ2-2	once	CAGSKVWDIGELFF	TGTGCCGGTAGTAAGGTCTGGGACATCGGGGAGCTGTTTTTT
14	TRBV29-1	NA	TRBJ2-3	NA	CSGGRGSSTDTQYF	TGCAGCGGAGGTAGGGGGAGTAGCACAGATACGCAGTATTTT
15	TRBV6-1	TRBD1	TRBJ1-1	NA	CASSQYLDRVTGACF	TGTGCCAGCAGTCAATATCTCGACAGGGTCACTGGAGCTTGCTTT
14	TRBV12-3/TRBV12-4	NA	TRBJ2-3	many	CASSLTRGTDTQYF	TGTGCCAGCAGTTTAACGAGGGGCACAGATACGCAGTATTTT
14	TRBV7-6	NA	TRBJ1-6	NA	CASSTDKNNSLLHF	TGTGCCAGCAGCACGGACAAGAATAATTCACTCCTCCACTTT
18	TRBV5-1	TRBD1	TRBJ1-6	many	CASSFDRGPSSYNSPLHF	TGCGCCAGCAGCTTCGACAGGGGGCCTAGCTCCTATAATTCACCCCTCCACTTT
13	TRBV5-6	NA	TRBJ2-7	many	CASSHITESEQYF	TGTGCCAGCAGCCATATAACGGAATCCGAGCAGTACTTC
16	TRBV20-1	TRBD2	TRBJ2-7	many	CSAKRSRTSGSHEQYF	TGCAGTGCTAAAAGATCTCGGACTAGCGGGAGCCACGAGCAGTACTTC
17	TRBV28	NA	TRBJ1-5	many	CASSVPSQAYSNQPQHF	TGTGCCAGCAGTGTCCCGTCGCAGGCCTATAGCAATCAGCCCCAGCATTTT
14	TRBV2	NA	TRBJ2-7	NA	CASSDRDSPYEQYF	TGTGCCAGCAGTGACAGGGATAGCCCCTACGAGCAGTACTTC
14	TRBV2	NA	TRBJ2-7	many	CASSGGVNLYEQYF	TGTGCCAGCAGTGGTGGAGTGAACCTCTACGAGCAGTACTTC
11	TRBV12-3/TRBV12-4	TRBD1	TRBJ1-2	many	CATTGGYGYTF	TGTGCCACCACAGGGGGCTATGGCTACACCTTC
16	TRBV14	TRBD1	TRBJ2-3	many	CASSQDGTGNTDTQYF	TGTGCCAGCAGCCAAGACGGGACAGGGAACACAGATACGCAGTATTTT
11	TRBV10-3	NA	TRBJ1-1	NA	CAISLARRAFF	TGTGCCATCAGTTTAGCCAGGAGAGCTTTCTTT
17	TRBV28	NA	TRBJ1-1	few	CASYQGRVRSMNTEAFF	TGTGCCAGCTATCAGGGCAGGGTACGGAGCATGAACACTGAAGCTTTCTTT
15	TRBV28	TRBD2	TRBJ2-7	many	CASRPTSGRAYEQYF	TGTGCCAGCAGACCCACTAGCGGGAGGGCCTACGAGCAGTACTTC
14	TRBV14	NA	TRBJ2-6	NA	CASSQESWANVLTF	TGTGCCAGCAGCCAAGAAAGCTGGGCCAACGTCCTGACTTTC
12	TRBV7-2	NA	TRBJ2-1	few	CASSLWANEQFF	TGTGCCAGCAGCTTATGGGCAAATGAGCAGTTCTTC
15	TRBV7-8	TRBD1	TRBJ1-1	many	CASSPFTGAMSEAFF	TGTGCCAGCAGCCCTTTCACAGGGGCGATGTCTGAAGCTTTCTTT
14	TRBV9	TRBD1	TRBJ1-1	NA	CATSVWDRDTEAFF	TGTGCCACCAGCGTCTGGGACAGGGACACTGAAGCTTTCTTT
16	TRBV7-3	TRBD1	TRBJ1-5	NA	CASSLLDRTTFPPQHF	TGTGCCAGCAGCTTATTGGACAGGACCACTTTTCCGCCCCAGCATTTT
13	TRBV20-1	NA	TRBJ1-5	NA	CSARSGHGGYEHF	TGCAGTGCCAGATCGGGACACGGAGGCTACGAGCATTTT
15	TRBV19	NA	TRBJ1-3	many	CASMDKGHSGNTIYF	TGTGCCAGTATGGATAAGGGGCACTCTGGAAACACCATATATTTT
17	TRBV2	TRBD2	TRBJ2-3	many	CASRVFGGTSGTDTQYF	TGTGCCAGCAGGGTATTCGGGGGGACTAGCGGGACAGATACGCAGTATTTT
16	TRBV9	NA	TRBJ2-3	NA	CASSVAKALDADTQYF	TGTGCCAGCAGCGTAGCTAAAGCGCTGGACGCAGATACGCAGTATTTT